The 9 T cell receptor beta chains in this list originate from one sample, sequenced in a study of T cell changes during pregnancy in multiple sclerosis (dated by TCRdb to about 2019). The method was the immunoSEQ multiplex PCR assay. Here the immuneACCESS table is served through TCRdb, limited to in-frame sequences with V and J called. Missing clones are a known gap in these copies; in checked studies unresolved V genes cover under half, and the rest lacks a known reason. The sample yields tens of thousands of clones; 88% were counted once. The ten largest account for 0.9% to 1.5% of the sample. Sequences were derived from CD4+ T cells from peripheral blood mononuclear cells, sampled before pregnancy. The source is a female donor with multiple sclerosis, enrolled in a pregnancy study.

This rearrangement joins TRBV30 to TRBJ2-5; D perhaps matches TRBD2 (6 bases). The germline V gene encodes CDR1 GTSNPN and CDR2 SVGIG (reference sequence). Trimming cost V 0 bases and J 5 bases, with 13 bases left between them. The CDR3 totals 14 residues. The CDR3 DNA reads as TGTGCCTGGAGTGTAGGAGGGAATAGCGAGACCCAGTACTTC. Its translation is CAWSVGGNSETQYF.

This clone is a singleton in its sample. The V gene is TRBV9, the J gene TRBJ2-5; D is possibly TRBD2 (7 bases). From germline, CDR1 is SGDLS and CDR2 YYNGEE. The CDR3 covers 14 residues. Trimming pared 6 bases from V and 4 bases from J, leaving 16 bases between. CDR3 sequence (DNA): TGTGCCAGCACCAGAGGGGGGGGTCGAGAGACCCAGTACTTC. Protein product: CASTRGGGRETQYF.

The chain combines TRBV10-1 with TRBJ2-7; 7 nucleotides align to TRBD1. V was pared by 4 bases and J by 4 bases, with 7 bases of the junction left unmatched. The CDR3 length is 14 residues. CDR1 WNHNN and CDR2 SYGVQD come from the germline V gene (reference sequence). For the CDR3, the DNA is TGCGCCAGCAGTGCCGGGACAGTGGCGTACGAGCAGTACTTC. Translated: CASSAGTVAYEQYF.

J is TRBJ2-7 and V is TRBV27; TRBD1 aligns across 7 bases. Germline lookup yields CDR1 MNHEY and CDR2 SMNVEV (reference sequence). The CDR3 runs 13 residues. J gave up 2 bases and V 9 bases, and 7 bases lay outside the gene matches. CDR3 DNA: TGTGCCAGTAGCCGGACAGGAGCCTACGAGCAGTACTTC. Residues: CASSRTGAYEQYF.

To note about this clone: Other DNA sequences within the sample encode an identical CDR3. The rearrangement joins TRBV10-3 to TRBJ1-1; TRBD1 is a possible D gene (5 bases). The CDR3 contains 13 residues. Germline lookup yields CDR1 ENHRY and CDR2 SYGVKD. Trimming left V 6 bases short and J 2 bases short, with 10 bases between. Here the CDR3 reads CAIRGQGNTEAFF. The CDR3 DNA reads TGTGCCATCAGGGGGCAGGGTAACACTGAAGCTTTCTTT.

The rearrangement joins TRBV7-2 to TRBJ2-3, with 12 bases matching TRBD2. Germline CDR1 reads SGHTA; CDR2 reads FQGNSA. This CDR3 spans 17 amino acids. Trimming removed 4 bases from V and 2 bases from J; junction bases left unmatched: 7. This CDR3 is CASSSPLAGGDTDTQYF. The CDR3 region has the DNA TGTGCCAGCAGCTCCCCTCTAGCGGGAGGGGACACAGATACGCAGTATTTT.

V usage is TRBV30 and J usage is TRBJ1-6; D is ambiguous. The germline CDR1 and CDR2 sequences are GTSNPN and SVGIG (reference sequence). V gave up 3 bases and J gave up 4 bases, with 16 bases separating them. This CDR3 spans 16 amino acids. CDR3 in amino acids: CAWRVSSLQYNSPLHF. Written as DNA, the CDR3 is TGTGCCTGGAGAGTGAGCAGCCTACAGTATAATTCACCCCTCCACTTT.

The CDR3 DNA sequence: TGTGCCAGCAGCCAAGGTTCGTTGGGCCAGGGAAGCGAAAAACTGTTTTTT. Its protein product is CASSQGSLGQGSEKLFF. The chain uses TRBV4-2 and TRBJ1-4; perhaps TRBD1 as D (5 bases). V was cut by 1 base and J by 8 bases, with 20 bases left in between. The CDR3 is 17 amino acids. Germline V lookup: CDR1 LGHNA, CDR2 YNFKEQ.

V and J are TRBV30 and TRBJ1-2, with 7 bases that match TRBD1. Trimming cost V 3 bases and J 4 bases; bases outside gene matches: 8. CDR1 is GTSNPN, CDR2 SVGIG, per germline (reference sequence). The CDR3 runs 14 residues. The CDR3 DNA reads TGTGCCTGGAGGTCAGAGGGGGCAGGCTATGGCTACACCTTC. Encoded protein: CAWRSEGAGYGYTF.